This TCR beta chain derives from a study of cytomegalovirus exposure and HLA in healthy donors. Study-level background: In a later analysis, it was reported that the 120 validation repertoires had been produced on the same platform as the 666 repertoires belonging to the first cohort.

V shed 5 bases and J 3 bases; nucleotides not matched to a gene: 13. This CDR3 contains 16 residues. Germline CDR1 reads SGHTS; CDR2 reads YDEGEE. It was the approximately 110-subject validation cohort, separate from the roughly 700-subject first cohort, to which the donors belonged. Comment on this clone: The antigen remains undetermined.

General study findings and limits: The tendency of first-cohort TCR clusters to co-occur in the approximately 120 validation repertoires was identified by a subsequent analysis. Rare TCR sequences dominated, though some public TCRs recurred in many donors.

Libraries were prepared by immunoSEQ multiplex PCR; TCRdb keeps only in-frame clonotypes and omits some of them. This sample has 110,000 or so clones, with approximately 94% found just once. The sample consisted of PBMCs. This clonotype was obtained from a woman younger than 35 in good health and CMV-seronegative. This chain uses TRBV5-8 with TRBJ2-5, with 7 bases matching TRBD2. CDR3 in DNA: TGTGCCAGCAGAGAGATAGCGGGTGGCGTGGAAGAGACCCAGTACTTC. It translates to CASREIAGGVEETQYF.